This TCR beta chain was observed in a study of T-cell memory formation after mild COVID-19. This clonotype appeared a few times. The antigen remains unidentified. TCRdb re-called the 5' RACE reads through MiXCR, storing one row per CDR3 protein. The table lists roughly 200,000 distinct CDR3 sequences, about a sixth of them singletons. Notes on the study in general: Some clones that responded turned up in pre-infection memory, which suggests that cross-reactive memory joined in. Chiefly within CM and EM were the contracting CD4+ clones; CD8+ ones were within EMRA.

The receptor comes from an adult woman who had mild COVID-19 (a few samples of this study predate the infection). Cell type and time point are not known. Sequencing was carried out using PBMCs or a T cell subset sorted from them (not recorded which).

This CDR3 reads CACNGPGRAQPQHF. The CDR3 region has the DNA TGTGCCTGTAACGGCCCAGGGCGAGCTCAGCCCCAGCATTTT. The genes are TRBV30 and TRBJ1-5; D is perhaps TRBD1 (5 bases). Germline V gives CDR1 GTSNPN, CDR2 SVGIG (reference sequence). This CDR3 spans 14 amino acids. Trimming left V 6 bases short and J 6 bases short, with 18 bases between. Supplemented by reference TRBV30 and TRBJ1-5, the full variable domain reads SQTIHQWPATLVQPVGSPLSLECTVEGTSNPNLYWYRQAAGRGLQLLFYSVGIGQISSEVPQNLSASRPQDRQFILSSKKLLLSDSGFYLCACNGPGRAQPQHFGDGTRLSIL.